This is a list of T cell receptor beta chains from one sample in a study of CD8+CD57+ T cells in acquired aplastic anemia. TCRdb processed the reads anew with MiXCR; each CDR3 protein has one entry. The data contain fewer than 200,000 distinct CDR3 sequences, 50% to 75% of them seen just once; the ten biggest clones take up 45%. The material sequenced was sorted CD4+, CD8+, or CD8+CD57+ T cells (not recorded which) from PBMCs. These TCRs come from a human donor in good health. Both conserved end residues are part of each CDR3. A D gene is named only where the DNA matches it firmly. Only part of the rows carry a size: once, few, many, or a class if the clone is expanded.

d_gene,v_gene,j_gene,abundance,CDR3aa,CDR3nt
TRBD1,TRBV29-1,TRBJ2-5,.,CSVSQGAKETQYF,TGCAGCGTTTCGCAGGGGGCTAAAGAGACCCAGTACTTC
.,TRBV2,TRBJ1-1,.,CASSEARGTEAFF,TGTGCCAGCAGTGAAGCGAGGGGCACTGAAGCTTTCTTT
TRBD1,TRBV24-1,TRBJ1-5,.,CATSDGTARGQPQHF,TGTGCCACCAGTGATGGGACAGCCCGAGGTCAGCCCCAGCATTTT
TRBD1,TRBV20-1,TRBJ1-2,few,CSATGTGLGYTF,TGCAGTGCTACAGGGACAGGGTTAGGCTACACCTTC
TRBD2,TRBV9,TRBJ2-3,.,CASSVSRTSVTDTQYF,TGTGCCAGCAGCGTATCGCGGACTAGCGTCACAGATACGCAGTATTTT
.,TRBV2,TRBJ2-7,.,CASRGQKLYSYEYEQYF,TGTGCCAGCAGAGGACAGAAGCTTTATTCCTACGAGTACGAGCAGTACTTC
.,TRBV7-3,TRBJ2-7,.,CASSLLQAGSYEQYF,TGTGCCAGCAGCCTTCTACAGGCGGGCTCCTACGAGCAGTACTTC
.,TRBV30,TRBJ1-2,few,CAWDTGTSDPNYGYTF,TGTGCCTGGGACACCGGGACATCGGACCCTAACTATGGCTACACCTTC
TRBD2,TRBV7-8,TRBJ2-7,once,CASSSTGTRPSYEQYF,TGTGCCAGCAGCTCTACCGGGACTAGGCCGTCCTACGAGCAGTACTTC
TRBD2,TRBV20-1,TRBJ2-1,many,CSARVTSGLANEQFF,TGCAGTGCTAGAGTAACTAGCGGGCTTGCCAATGAGCAGTTCTTC
TRBD1,TRBV20-1,TRBJ1-5,.,CSAEDRVGGQPQHF,TGCAGTGCTGAGGACAGGGTTGGAGGTCAGCCCCAGCATTTT
.,TRBV7-9,TRBJ1-2,.,CASSPQDEPRYGYTF,TGTGCCAGCAGCCCCCAGGACGAACCTCGCTATGGCTACACCTTC
.,TRBV19,TRBJ2-2,.,CASSPIGQTTGELFF,TGTGCCAGTAGTCCTATAGGACAGACCACCGGGGAGCTGTTTTTT
TRBD2,TRBV5-1,TRBJ2-3,.,CASSLGLAGGLDTQYF,TGCGCCAGCAGCTTGGGGCTAGCGGGGGGGCTGGATACGCAGTATTTT
.,TRBV5-4,TRBJ2-2,many,CASSLATGELFF,TGTGCCAGCAGCTTGGCCACCGGGGAGCTGTTTTTT
.,TRBV7-2,TRBJ1-5,once,CASSLILQVNQPQHF,TGTGCCAGCAGCTTAATCTTGCAGGTTAATCAGCCCCAGCATTTT
TRBD2,TRBV20-1,TRBJ2-3,.,CSARGLALESTDTRYF,TGCAGTGCTAGGGGACTAGCGCTCGAAAGCACGGATACGCGGTATTTT
.,TRBV10-3,TRBJ2-7,.,CAISSSGGGYEQYF,TGTGCCATCAGTTCTAGCGGAGGGGGTTACGAGCAGTACTTC
TRBD1,TRBV9,TRBJ2-7,.,CASSAGTGGSYEQYF,TGTGCCAGCAGCGCCGGGACAGGGGGCTCCTACGAGCAGTACTTC
.,TRBV2,TRBJ2-7,.,CASSEYRAYEQYF,TGTGCCAGCAGTGAATACCGGGCCTACGAGCAGTACTTC
.,TRBV14,TRBJ1-5,.,CASSQQHNQPQHF,TGTGCCAGCAGCCAGCAGCACAATCAGCCCCAGCATTTT
.,TRBV7-9,TRBJ1-2,.,CVSSLGPSNYGYTF,TGTGTCAGCAGCTTAGGCCCGTCTAACTATGGCTACACCTTC
TRBD1,TRBV7-2,TRBJ2-7,.,CASSPRQGSRYEQYF,TGTGCCAGCAGCCCACGACAGGGGTCTCGCTACGAGCAGTACTTC
TRBD2,TRBV14,TRBJ2-7,.,CASSPVPGRGGYEQYF,TGTGCCAGCAGCCCGGTCCCGGGGCGCGGGGGCTACGAGCAGTACTTC
.,TRBV4-1,TRBJ2-7,many,CASSQGVGRADEQYF,TGCGCCAGCAGCCAAGGGGTGGGCAGGGCGGACGAGCAGTACTTC
TRBD1,TRBV7-9,TRBJ1-2,.,CASRGQGSLYTF,TGTGCCAGCAGGGGACAGGGGTCATTGTACACCTTC
TRBD1,TRBV10-1,TRBJ2-7,few,CASSDGGQVYEQYF,TGCGCCAGCAGTGATGGGGGACAGGTCTACGAGCAGTACTTC
TRBD1,TRBV20-1,TRBJ1-4,many,CSARDMGQGDEKLFF,TGCAGTGCTAGAGATATGGGACAGGGCGATGAAAAACTGTTTTTT
TRBD2,TRBV2,TRBJ2-7,few,CASSGGLAGVYEQYF,TGTGCCAGCAGTGGGGGGCTAGCGGGAGTTTACGAGCAGTACTTC
.,TRBV9,TRBJ1-2,.,CASSAGLSRGYTF,TGTGCCAGCAGCGCGGGACTTTCTCGTGGCTACACCTTC
.,TRBV5-1,TRBJ1-2,many,CASSSSDKRGYGYTF,TGCGCCAGCAGCTCATCCGACAAACGGGGCTATGGCTACACCTTC